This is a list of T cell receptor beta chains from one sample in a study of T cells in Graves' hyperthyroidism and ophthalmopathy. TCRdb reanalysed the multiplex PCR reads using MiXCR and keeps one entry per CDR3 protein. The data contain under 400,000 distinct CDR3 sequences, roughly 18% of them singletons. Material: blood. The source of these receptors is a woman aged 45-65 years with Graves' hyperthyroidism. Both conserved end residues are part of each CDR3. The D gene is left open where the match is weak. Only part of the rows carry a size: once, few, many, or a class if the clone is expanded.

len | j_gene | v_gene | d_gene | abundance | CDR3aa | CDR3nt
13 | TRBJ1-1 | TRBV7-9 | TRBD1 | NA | CASSPQTGAEAFF | TGTGCCAGCAGCCCCCAGACAGGGGCTGAAGCTTTCTTT
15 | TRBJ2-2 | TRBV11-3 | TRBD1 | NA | CASSLGQANTGELFF | TGTGCCAGCAGCCTAGGACAGGCGAACACCGGGGAGCTGTTTTTT
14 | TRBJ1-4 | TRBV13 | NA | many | CASSKTGNHEKLFF | TGTGCCAGCAGCAAAACAGGAAACCATGAAAAACTGTTTTTT
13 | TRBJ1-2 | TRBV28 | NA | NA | CASSYRSNYGYTF | TGTGCCAGCAGTTACAGGAGTAACTATGGCTACACCTTC
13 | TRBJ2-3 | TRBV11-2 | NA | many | CASRSGSTDTQYF | TGTGCCAGCAGATCCGGGAGCACAGATACGCAGTATTTT
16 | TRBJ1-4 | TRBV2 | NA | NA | CASNYPTAATNEKLFF | TGTGCCAGCAATTACCCCACAGCTGCAACTAATGAAAAACTGTTTTTT
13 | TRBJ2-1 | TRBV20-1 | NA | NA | CSASGGFHNEQFF | TGCAGTGCTAGCGGCGGCTTCCACAATGAGCAGTTCTTC
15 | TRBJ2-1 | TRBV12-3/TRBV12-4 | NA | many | CASSLAQYHGNEQFF | TGTGCCAGCAGTTTAGCACAGTACCATGGGAATGAGCAGTTCTTC
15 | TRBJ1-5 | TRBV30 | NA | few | CAWSLPGNSNQPQHF | TGTGCCTGGAGTTTACCCGGGAATAGCAATCAGCCCCAGCATTTT
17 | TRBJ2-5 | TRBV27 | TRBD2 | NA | CASSPPWGSGGARTQYF | TGTGCCAGCAGTCCTCCTTGGGGTAGCGGGGGGGCTAGGACCCAGTACTTC
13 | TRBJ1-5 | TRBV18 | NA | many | CASSSGTEQPQHF | TGTGCCAGCTCCTCAGGGACGGAGCAGCCCCAGCATTTT
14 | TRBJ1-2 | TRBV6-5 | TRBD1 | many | CASSYDGTGVGYTF | TGTGCCAGCAGTTACGACGGGACAGGGGTCGGCTACACCTTC
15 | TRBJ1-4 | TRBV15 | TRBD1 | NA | CATSRLGQVDEKLFF | TGTGCCACCAGCAGACTAGGACAGGTGGATGAAAAACTGTTTTTT
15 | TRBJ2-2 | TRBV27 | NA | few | CASSLTPENTGELFF | TGTGCCAGCAGTTTAACACCCGAGAACACCGGGGAGCTGTTTTTT
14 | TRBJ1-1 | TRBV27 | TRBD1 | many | CASSFGRGGTEAFF | TGTGCCAGCAGTTTCGGCAGGGGGGGCACTGAAGCTTTCTTT
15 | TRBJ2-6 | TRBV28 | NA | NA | CASSPLVTGANVLTF | TGTGCCAGCAGCCCCCTAGTAACCGGGGCCAACGTCCTGACTTTC
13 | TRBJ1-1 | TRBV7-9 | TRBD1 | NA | CASSSGQRPEAFF | TGTGCCAGCAGCTCGGGACAGCGCCCTGAAGCTTTCTTT
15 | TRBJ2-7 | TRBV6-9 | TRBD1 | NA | CASSSDRGSSYEQYF | TGTGCCAGCAGTTCCGACAGGGGAAGCTCCTACGAGCAGTACTTC
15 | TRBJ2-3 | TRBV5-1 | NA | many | CASSLGQYSTDTQYF | TGCGCCAGCAGCTTGGGACAGTATAGCACAGATACGCAGTATTTT
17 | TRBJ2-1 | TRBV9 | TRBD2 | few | CASSESTIAGPYNEQFF | TGTGCCAGCAGCGAATCAACCATAGCGGGGCCCTACAATGAGCAGTTCTTC
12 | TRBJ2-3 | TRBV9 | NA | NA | CASRRGEDTQYF | TGTGCCAGCAGAAGGGGCGAAGATACGCAGTATTTT
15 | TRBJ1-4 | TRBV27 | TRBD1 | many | CASSLLGQGNEKLFF | TGTGCCAGCAGTTTATTGGGACAGGGAAATGAAAAACTGTTTTTT
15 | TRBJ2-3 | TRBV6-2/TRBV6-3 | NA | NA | CASSYSEDSGDTQYF | TGTGCCAGCAGTTACTCGGAGGACAGTGGGGATACGCAGTATTTT
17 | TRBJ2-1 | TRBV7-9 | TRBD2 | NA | CASSYGTSGILYNEQFF | TGTGCCAGCAGCTACGGGACTAGCGGGATACTCTACAATGAGCAGTTCTTC
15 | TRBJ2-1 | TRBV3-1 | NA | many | CASSQAGGPGNEQFF | TGTGCCAGCAGCCAAGCCGGGGGGCCTGGGAATGAGCAGTTCTTC
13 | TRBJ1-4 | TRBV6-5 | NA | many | CASSYQRNEKLFF | TGTGCCAGCAGTTACCAGAGAAATGAAAAACTGTTTTTT
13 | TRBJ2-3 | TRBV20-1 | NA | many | CSVEGGPTDTQYF | TGCAGTGTGGAGGGGGGGCCCACAGATACGCAGTATTTT
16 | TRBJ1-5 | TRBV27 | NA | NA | CAPGRGTYYSNQPQHF | TGTGCGCCTGGGAGGGGAACATATTATAGCAATCAGCCCCAGCATTTT
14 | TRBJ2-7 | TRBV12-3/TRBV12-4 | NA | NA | CASSLGGLTYEQYF | TGTGCCAGCAGTTTAGGAGGACTTACCTACGAGCAGTACTTC
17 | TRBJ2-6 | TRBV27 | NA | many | CASSLDSRLSRANVLTF | TGTGCCAGCAGTCTGGACAGTCGGCTTAGTAGGGCCAACGTCCTGACTTTC
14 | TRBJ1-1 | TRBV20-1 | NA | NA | CSARPDQTNTEAFF | TGCAGTGCTAGACCGGACCAAACCAACACTGAAGCTTTCTTT
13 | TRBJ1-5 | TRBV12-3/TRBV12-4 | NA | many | CASRAGVGQPQHF | TGTGCCAGCAGAGCAGGGGTAGGTCAGCCCCAGCATTTT
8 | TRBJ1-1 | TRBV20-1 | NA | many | CSARGAFF | TGCAGTGCTAGGGGGGCTTTCTTT
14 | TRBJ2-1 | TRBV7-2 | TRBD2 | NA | CARGTRMTYNEQFF | TGTGCCAGGGGGACTAGGATGACCTACAATGAGCAGTTCTTC
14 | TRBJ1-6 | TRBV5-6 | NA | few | CASSLGQDSSPLHF | TGTGCCAGCAGCTTGGGACAAGATTCTTCACCCCTCCACTTT